This T cell receptor beta chain was captured by sequencing in a study of blood T cells in healthy people across ages (dated by TCRdb to between 2015 and 2017). Broadly, across the study: In model experiments, template switching captured roughly one uniquely barcoded TCR beta cDNA molecule for every two T cells. Age-related changes in TCR beta repertoire diversity were measured in the study by deep sequencing normalized with unique cDNA molecular identifiers. Four age groups were formed from the donors: young (average roughly 15 years), middle-aged (around 39), aged (approximately 60) and long-lived (about 80). Donors of different ages were randomly distributed across sequencing lanes to avoid experimental bias. For two donors (one aged 18 to 30 and one aged 80 or older), the study analyzed two additional independent replicas of 1 million unique cDNA reads from the same blood draw.

The approximately 39 donors, aged 6 to 90 years, were systemically healthy Caucasian individuals from Russia. Each donor gave approximately 9.3 milliliters of peripheral blood, collected into EDTA-treated Vacutainer tubes. Ficoll-Paque density-gradient centrifugation was used to isolate PBMCs, with at least 6 million per sample. Total RNA was extracted from PBMCs with Trizol reagent, with at least 6 micrograms obtained per sample. The percentages of naive CD45RAhigh/CD27high T cells were determined by flow cytometry on a PBMC aliquot from every donor. Libraries were made using 5' RACE. Sequencer: Illumina HiSeq 2500. A second PCR of roughly 7 to 11 cycles was run with a J-beta primer mix and a sample-barcoded 5' primer. Each TCR beta cDNA molecule received a unique molecular identifier from a template-switch 5' adaptor carrying 12 random nucleotides. At least 2.5 million CDR3-containing paired-end reads were obtained from each sample. First-strand cDNA synthesis was performed from all RNA using the Mint cDNA synthesis kit, with priming by a TRBC-specific oligonucleotide. After uracil-DNA glycosylase treatment, a first 18-cycle PCR used universal primers M1SS and BC2_uni_R on all cDNA. The published analysis was carried out like this. Each sample was normalized by randomly selecting 1 million high-quality reads, each carrying a distinct molecular identifier. Instead of being binned into consensus sequences, reads with shared molecular identifiers were discarded. MiTCR, run with a Q25 quality threshold and the strictest error-elimination algorithm, handled CDR3 identification, clonotype clustering and error correction. A nonparametric unseen species model using Euler transformation provided a lower-bound estimate of total TCR beta diversity. TCRdb's own reprocessing of the public reads used fastp at Q25 and MiXCR and kept productive beta chains. Rows with one shared CDR3 protein collapse into an entry with the most common genes and DNA. The authors' filters were not applied to this entry. Within this sample are about 680,000 distinct CDR3 sequences, with around 45% of them counted one time only. In total, the top ten clones hold around 32% of the sample.

Broader findings and caveats from the paper: Observed TCR beta diversity per million T cells fell roughly linearly with age, and a significant reduction was already apparent by age roughly 40. Estimates of total diversity from one million sequenced T cells were regarded as lower bounds and underestimates. There was a strong correlation between observed TCR beta diversity and the percentage of naive T cells measured by flow cytometry. Compared with the aged group, the long-lived group had more naive CD4+ T cells, fewer expanded clones and increased TCR diversity, suggesting age selection. Because the CMV infection status of the donors was unknown, age-related changes in expanded clonotypes may potentially have been confounded. Because profiling used bulk unsorted PBMCs, naive and antigen-experienced compartments could not be compared conclusively.

In this sample, this clonotype turned up once. Its antigen is still unknown. Within one base of it there is no much larger clone, and no base qualities were kept. One read amounts to weak evidence. CDR1 and CDR2 are drawn from the germline V gene: SGHDN, FVKESK. The CDR3 runs 13 residues from the cysteine to the phenylalanine. Here the CDR3 DNA is all that survives: 39 bases in frame from base 1. V is cut by 0 bases and J by 5 bases, and the space between the germline ends is 7 bases. The sample taken for sequencing was blood. The source of this sequence is a woman aged 55-75 years in good health. This chain joins TRBV14 to TRBJ1-2; the D segment could be TRBD1, given 5 matching bases. The CDR3 loop reads CASSQDAGYGYTF. The DNA sequence is as follows: TGTGCCAGCAGCCAAGACGCAGGGTATGGCTACACCTTC.